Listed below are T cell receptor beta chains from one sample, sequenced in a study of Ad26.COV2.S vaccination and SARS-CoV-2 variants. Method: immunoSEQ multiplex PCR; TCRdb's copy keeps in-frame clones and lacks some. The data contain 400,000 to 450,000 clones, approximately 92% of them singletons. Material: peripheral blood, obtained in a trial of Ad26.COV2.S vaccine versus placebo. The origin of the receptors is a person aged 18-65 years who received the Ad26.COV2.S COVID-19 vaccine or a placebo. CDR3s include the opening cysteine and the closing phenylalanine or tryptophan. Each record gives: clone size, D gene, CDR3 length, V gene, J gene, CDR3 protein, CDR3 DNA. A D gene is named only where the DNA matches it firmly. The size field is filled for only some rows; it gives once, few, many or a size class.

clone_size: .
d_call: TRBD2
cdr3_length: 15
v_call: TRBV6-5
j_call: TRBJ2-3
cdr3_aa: CASKSSGSLGDTQYF
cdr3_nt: TGTGCCAGCAAAAGTAGCGGGAGTCTTGGAGATACGCAGTATTTT

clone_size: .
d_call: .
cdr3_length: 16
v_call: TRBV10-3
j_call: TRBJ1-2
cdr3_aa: CAISESRGAFNYGYTF
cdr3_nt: TGTGCCATCAGTGAGTCTAGAGGGGCTTTCAACTATGGCTACACCTTC

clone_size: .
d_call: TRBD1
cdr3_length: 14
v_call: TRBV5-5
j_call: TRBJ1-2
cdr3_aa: CASSSPTGTVGYTF
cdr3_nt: TGTGCCAGCAGCTCCCCAACCGGGACAGTCGGCTACACCTTC

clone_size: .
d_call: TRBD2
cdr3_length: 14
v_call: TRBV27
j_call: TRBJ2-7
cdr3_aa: CASSLYGRADEQYF
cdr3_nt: TGTGCCAGCAGTTTATACGGGAGGGCGGACGAGCAGTACTTC

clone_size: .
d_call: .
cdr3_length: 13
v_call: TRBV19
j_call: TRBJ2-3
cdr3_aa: CASRAGITDTQYF
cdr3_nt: TGTGCCAGTCGGGCAGGGATCACAGATACGCAGTATTTT

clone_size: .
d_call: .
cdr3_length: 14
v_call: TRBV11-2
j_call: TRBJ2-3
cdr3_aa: CASSLYYSTDTQYF
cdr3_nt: TGTGCCAGCAGCTTATATTATAGCACAGATACGCAGTATTTT

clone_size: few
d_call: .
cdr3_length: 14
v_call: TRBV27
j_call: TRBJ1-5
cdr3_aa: CASSLRVGGQPQHF
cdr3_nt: TGTGCCAGCAGTTTACGGGTGGGCGGTCAGCCCCAGCATTTT

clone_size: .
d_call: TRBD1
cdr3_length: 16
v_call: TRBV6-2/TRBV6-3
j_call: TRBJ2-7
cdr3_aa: CASSYSPGQGEYEQYF
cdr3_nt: TGTGCCAGCAGTTACTCCCCTGGACAGGGTGAGTACGAGCAGTACTTC

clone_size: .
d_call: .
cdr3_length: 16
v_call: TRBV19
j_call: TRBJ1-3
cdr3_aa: CASSILGDPSGNTIYF
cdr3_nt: TGTGCCAGTAGTATACTGGGGGACCCTTCTGGAAACACCATATATTTT

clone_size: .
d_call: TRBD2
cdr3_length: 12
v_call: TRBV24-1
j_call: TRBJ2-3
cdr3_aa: CATSDSSGRAYF
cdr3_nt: TGTGCCACCAGTGATTCCAGCGGGAGGGCGTATTTT

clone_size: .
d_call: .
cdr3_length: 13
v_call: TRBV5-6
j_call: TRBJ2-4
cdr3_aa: CASSFKGSNIQYF
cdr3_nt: TGTGCCAGCAGCTTTAAGGGGTCAAACATTCAGTACTTC

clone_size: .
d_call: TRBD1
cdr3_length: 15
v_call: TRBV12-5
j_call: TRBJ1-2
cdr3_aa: CASGMGQTLNYGYTF
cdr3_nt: TGTGCTAGTGGTATGGGACAGACTCTTAACTATGGCTACACCTTC

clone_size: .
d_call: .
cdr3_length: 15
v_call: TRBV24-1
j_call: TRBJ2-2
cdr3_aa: CATSESVVGTGELFF
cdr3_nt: TGTGCCACCAGTGAGTCCGTGGTGGGCACCGGGGAGCTGTTTTTT

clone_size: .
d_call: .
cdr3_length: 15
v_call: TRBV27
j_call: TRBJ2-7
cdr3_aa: CASSLFGGRTYEQYF
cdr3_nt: TGTGCCAGCAGTTTATTCGGGGGTCGAACCTACGAGCAGTACTTC

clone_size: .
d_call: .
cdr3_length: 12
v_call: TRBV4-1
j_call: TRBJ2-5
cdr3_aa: CASSQDQETQYF
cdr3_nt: TGCGCCAGCAGCCAAGACCAAGAGACCCAGTACTTC

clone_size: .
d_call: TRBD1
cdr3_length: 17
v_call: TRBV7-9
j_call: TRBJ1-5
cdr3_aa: CASSDYGTGLGNQPQHF
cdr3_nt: TGTGCCAGCTCGGACTACGGGACAGGGCTGGGCAATCAGCCCCAGCATTTT

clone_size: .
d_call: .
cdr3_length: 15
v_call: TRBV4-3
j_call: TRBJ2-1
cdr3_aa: CASSHGTAAPIEQFF
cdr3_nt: TGCGCCAGCAGCCACGGAACGGCGGCGCCGATCGAGCAGTTCTTC

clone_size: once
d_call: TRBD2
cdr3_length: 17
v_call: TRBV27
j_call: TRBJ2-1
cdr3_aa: CASSLGVAGAFLGEQFF
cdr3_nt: TGTGCCAGCAGTTTAGGCGTAGCGGGCGCTTTCCTTGGTGAGCAGTTCTTC

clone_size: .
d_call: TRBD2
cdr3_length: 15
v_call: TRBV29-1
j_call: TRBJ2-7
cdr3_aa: CSGSWGGTSGRKQYF
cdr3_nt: TGCAGCGGCTCGTGGGGGGGGACTAGCGGGAGAAAGCAGTACTTC

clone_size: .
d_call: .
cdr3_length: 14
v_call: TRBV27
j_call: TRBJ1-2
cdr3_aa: CASSFQAKSNGYTF
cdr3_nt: TGTGCCAGCAGTTTTCAGGCAAAGAGTAATGGCTACACCTTC

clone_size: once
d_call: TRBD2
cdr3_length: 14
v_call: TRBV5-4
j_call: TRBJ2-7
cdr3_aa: CASRLAGGTYEQYF
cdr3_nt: TGTGCCAGCAGACTAGCGGGAGGAACCTACGAGCAGTACTTC

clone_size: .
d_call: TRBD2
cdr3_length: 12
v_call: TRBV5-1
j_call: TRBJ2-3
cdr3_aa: CASSLSGSTQYF
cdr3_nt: TGCGCCAGCAGCTTGAGCGGGAGTACGCAGTATTTT

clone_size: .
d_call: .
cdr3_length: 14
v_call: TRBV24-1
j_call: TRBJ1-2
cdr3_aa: CATSDSGSYYGYTF
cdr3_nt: TGTGCCACCAGTGATTCTGGGAGCTACTATGGCTACACCTTC

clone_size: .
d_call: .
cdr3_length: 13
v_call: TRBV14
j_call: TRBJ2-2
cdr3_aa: CASRKEGIGELFF
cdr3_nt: TGTGCCAGCAGAAAAGAGGGGATCGGGGAGCTGTTTTTT

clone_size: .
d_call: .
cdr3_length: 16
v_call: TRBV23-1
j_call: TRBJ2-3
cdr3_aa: CASSQGSRAVTDTQYF
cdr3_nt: TGCGCCAGCAGTCAAGGTTCTAGAGCGGTCACAGATACGCAGTATTTT

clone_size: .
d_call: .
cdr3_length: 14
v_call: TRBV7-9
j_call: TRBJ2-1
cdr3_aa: CASSLEGSYNEQFF
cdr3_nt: TGTGCCAGCAGCTTAGAAGGATCCTACAATGAGCAGTTCTTC

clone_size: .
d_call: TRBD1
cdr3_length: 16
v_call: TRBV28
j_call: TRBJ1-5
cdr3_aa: CASSFSGGLRNQPQHF
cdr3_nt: TGTGCCAGCAGTTTCTCAGGGGGACTAAGGAATCAGCCCCAGCATTTT